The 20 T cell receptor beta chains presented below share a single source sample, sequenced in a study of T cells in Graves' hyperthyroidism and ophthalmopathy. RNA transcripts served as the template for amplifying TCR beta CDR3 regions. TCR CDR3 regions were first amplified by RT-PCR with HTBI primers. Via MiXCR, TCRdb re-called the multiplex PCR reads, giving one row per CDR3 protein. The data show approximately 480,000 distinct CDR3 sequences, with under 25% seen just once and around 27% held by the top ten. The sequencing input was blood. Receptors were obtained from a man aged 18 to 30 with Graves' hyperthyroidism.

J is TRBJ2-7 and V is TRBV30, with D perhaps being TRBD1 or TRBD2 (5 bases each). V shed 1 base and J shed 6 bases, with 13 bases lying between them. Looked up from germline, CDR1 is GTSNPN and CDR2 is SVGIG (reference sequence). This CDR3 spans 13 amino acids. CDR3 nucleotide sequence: TGTGCCTGGAGTGGCCCGGGAAGGGGCGAGCAGTACTTC. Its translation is CAWSGPGRGEQYF. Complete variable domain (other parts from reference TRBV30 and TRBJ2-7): SQTIHQWPATLVQPVGSPLSLECTVEGTSNPNLYWYRQAAGRGLQLLFYSVGIGQISSEVPQNLSASRPQDRQFILSSKKLLLSDSGFYLCAWSGPGRGEQYFGPGTRLTVT.

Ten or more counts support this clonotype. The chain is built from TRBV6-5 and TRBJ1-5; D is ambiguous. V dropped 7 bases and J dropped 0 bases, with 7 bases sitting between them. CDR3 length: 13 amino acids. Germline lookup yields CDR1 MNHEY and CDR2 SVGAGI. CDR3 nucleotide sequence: TGTGCCAGCAAAACGGGTAGCAATCAGCCCCAGCATTTT. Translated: CASKTGSNQPQHF.

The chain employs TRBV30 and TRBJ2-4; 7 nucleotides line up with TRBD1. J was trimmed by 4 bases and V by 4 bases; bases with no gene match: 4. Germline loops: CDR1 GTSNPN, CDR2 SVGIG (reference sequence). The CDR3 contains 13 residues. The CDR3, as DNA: TGTGCCTGGAACACAGGGGTGAAAAACATTCAGTACTTC. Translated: CAWNTGVKNIQYF.

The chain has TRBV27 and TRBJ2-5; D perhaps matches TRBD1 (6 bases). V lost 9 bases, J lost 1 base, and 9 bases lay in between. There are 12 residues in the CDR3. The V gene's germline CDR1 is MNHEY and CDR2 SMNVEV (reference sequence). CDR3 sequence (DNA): TGTGCCAGGGGGGCTTTCCAAGAGACCCAGTACTTC. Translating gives CARGAFQETQYF.

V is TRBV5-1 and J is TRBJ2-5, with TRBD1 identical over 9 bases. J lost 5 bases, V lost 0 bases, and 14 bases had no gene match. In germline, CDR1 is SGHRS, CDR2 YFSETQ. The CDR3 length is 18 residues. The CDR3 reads CASSLGVRDRVRRETQYF. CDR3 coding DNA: TGCGCCAGCAGCTTGGGGGTCCGGGACAGGGTCCGTAGGGAGACCCAGTACTTC.

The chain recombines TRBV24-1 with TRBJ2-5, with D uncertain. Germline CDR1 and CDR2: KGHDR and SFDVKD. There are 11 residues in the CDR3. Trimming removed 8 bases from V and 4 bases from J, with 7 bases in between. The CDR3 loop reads CATKWGETQYF. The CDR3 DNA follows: TGTGCCACCAAGTGGGGAGAGACCCAGTACTTC.

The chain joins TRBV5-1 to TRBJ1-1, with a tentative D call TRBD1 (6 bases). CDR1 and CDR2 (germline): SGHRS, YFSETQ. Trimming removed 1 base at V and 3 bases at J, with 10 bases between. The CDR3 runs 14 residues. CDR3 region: CASSLSAGDTEAFF. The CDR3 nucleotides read TGCGCCAGCAGCTTGTCGGCAGGGGACACTGAAGCTTTCTTT.

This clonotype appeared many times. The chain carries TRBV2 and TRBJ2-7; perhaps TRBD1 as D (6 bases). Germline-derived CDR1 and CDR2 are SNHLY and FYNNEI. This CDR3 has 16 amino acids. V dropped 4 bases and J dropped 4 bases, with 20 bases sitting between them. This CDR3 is CASSVASWTASYEQYF. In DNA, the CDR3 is TGTGCCAGCAGTGTCGCATCTTGGACAGCCAGTTACGAGCAGTACTTC.

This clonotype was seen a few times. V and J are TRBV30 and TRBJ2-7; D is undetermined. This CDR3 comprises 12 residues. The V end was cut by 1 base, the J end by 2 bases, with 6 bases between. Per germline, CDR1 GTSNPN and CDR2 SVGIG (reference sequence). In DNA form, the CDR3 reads TGTGCCTGGAGTGCCCAAACCTACGAGCAGTACTTC. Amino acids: CAWSAQTYEQYF.

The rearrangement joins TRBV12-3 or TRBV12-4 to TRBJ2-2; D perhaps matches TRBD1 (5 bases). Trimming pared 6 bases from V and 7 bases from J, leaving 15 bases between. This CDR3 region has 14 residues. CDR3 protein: CASRSKGADGELFF. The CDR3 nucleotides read TGTGCCAGCAGGTCAAAAGGGGCAGACGGGGAGCTGTTTTTT.

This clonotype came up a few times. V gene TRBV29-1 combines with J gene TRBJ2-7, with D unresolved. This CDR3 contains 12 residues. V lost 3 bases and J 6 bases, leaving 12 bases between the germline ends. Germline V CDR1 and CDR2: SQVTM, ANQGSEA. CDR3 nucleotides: TGCAGCGTTGACGGATTTTCGGCCGAGCAGTACTTC. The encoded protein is CSVDGFSAEQYF.

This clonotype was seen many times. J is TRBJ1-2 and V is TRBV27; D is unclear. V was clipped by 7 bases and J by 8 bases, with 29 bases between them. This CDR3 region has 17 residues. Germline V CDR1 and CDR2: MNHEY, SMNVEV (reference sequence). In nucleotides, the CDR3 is TGTGCCAGCAAGGCTGAGGCGATAGGTGGCCCCGGCCGGGGCTACACCTTC. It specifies CASKAEAIGGPGRGYTF.

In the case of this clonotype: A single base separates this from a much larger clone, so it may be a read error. Here the CDR3 DNA reads TGTGCCAGCAGTCTGACACAGAGAAGGCCCGGGGAGCTGTTTTTT. Translating gives CASSLTQRRPGELFF. The chain joins TRBV6-1 to TRBJ2-2; no definite D call. Trimming stripped 5 bases from V and 6 bases from J, with 16 bases between. The CDR3 contains 15 residues. Germline CDR1 MNHNS, CDR2 SASEGT.

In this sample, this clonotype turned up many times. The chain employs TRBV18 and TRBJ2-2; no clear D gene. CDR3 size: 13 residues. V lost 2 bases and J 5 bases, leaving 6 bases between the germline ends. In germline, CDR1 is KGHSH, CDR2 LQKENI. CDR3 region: CASSPLRTGELFF. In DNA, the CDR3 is TGTGCCAGCTCACCATTGAGGACCGGGGAGCTGTTTTTT.

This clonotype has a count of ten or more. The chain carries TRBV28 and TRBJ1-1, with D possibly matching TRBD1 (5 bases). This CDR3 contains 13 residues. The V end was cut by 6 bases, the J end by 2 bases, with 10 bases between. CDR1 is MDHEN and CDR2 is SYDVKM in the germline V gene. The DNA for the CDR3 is TGTGCCAGCAGGGGACGGATAAACACTGAAGCTTTCTTT. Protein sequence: CASRGRINTEAFF.

The CDR3 loop reads CASSQGSGWEDTEAFF. The CDR3 DNA sequence: TGTGCCAGCAGCCAAGGGTCGGGCTGGGAGGACACTGAAGCTTTCTTT. The chain joins TRBV3-1 to TRBJ1-1; D remains unclear. The CDR3 length is 16 residues. V was trimmed by 1 base and J by 3 bases, leaving 15 bases between them. CDR1 and CDR2 (germline): LGHDT, YNNKEL (reference sequence).

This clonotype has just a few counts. The CDR3 is CASSLSSSPLHF. CDR3 nucleotides: TGTGCCAGCAGCCTTAGTTCGTCACCCCTCCACTTT. The genes are TRBV12-3 or TRBV12-4 and TRBJ1-6; the D is unclear. Between the trimmed V and J ends, which lost 6 bases and 10 bases, there was a span of 10 bases. This CDR3 has 12 amino acids.

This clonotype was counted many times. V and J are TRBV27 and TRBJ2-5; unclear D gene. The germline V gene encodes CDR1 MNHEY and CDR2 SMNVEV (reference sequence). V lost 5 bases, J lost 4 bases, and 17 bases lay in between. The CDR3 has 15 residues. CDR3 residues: CASSTGPGPGETQYF. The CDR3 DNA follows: TGTGCCAGCAGTACTGGCCCGGGCCCTGGAGAGACCCAGTACTTC.

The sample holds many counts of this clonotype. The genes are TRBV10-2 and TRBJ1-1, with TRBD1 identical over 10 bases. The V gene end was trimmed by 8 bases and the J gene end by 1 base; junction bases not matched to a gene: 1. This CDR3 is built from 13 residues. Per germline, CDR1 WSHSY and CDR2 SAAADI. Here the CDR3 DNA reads TGCGCCAGCGGGACAGGGGAGAACACTGAAGCTTTCTTT. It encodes CASGTGENTEAFF.

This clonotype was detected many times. The CDR3 region has the DNA TGCGCCAGCAGCCAAGCCCCGAAATGGACAGCTCGCTATGGCTACACCTTC. This gives the protein CASSQAPKWTARYGYTF. The V gene is TRBV4-1, the J gene TRBJ1-2; tentatively, D is TRBD1 (6 bases). The V end was cut by 1 base, the J end by 4 bases, with 19 bases between. Germline V gives CDR1 MGHRA, CDR2 YSYEKL. The CDR3 contains 17 residues.